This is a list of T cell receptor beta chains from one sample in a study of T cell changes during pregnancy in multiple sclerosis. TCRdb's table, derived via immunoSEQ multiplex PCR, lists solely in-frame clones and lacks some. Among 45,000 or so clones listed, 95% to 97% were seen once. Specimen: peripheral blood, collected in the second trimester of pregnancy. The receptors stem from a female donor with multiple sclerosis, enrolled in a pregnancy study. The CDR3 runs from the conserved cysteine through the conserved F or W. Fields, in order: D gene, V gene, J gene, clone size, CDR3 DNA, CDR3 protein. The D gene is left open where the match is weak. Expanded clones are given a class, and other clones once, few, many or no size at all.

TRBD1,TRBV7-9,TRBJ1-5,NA,TGTGCCAGCAGCTTAGGAGGGGGCGGTCAGCCCCAGCATTTT,CASSLGGGGQPQHF
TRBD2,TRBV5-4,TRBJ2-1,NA,TGTGCCAGCAGCTTGGCCTCCGGGACTAGCAGACTCAATGAGCAGTTCTTC,CASSLASGTSRLNEQFF
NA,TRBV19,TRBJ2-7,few,TGTGCCAGTAGTACCACCCTCATCGCGAGAACCTACGAGCAGTACTTC,CASSTTLIARTYEQYF
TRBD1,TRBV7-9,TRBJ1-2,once,TGTGCCAGCAGCCCATTTCCTAGGACAGGGGGCTTCCATGGCTACACCTTC,CASSPFPRTGGFHGYTF
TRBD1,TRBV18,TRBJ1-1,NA,TGTGCCAGCTCACTAGGACAGGGCATACGGGCTGAAGCTTTCTTT,CASSLGQGIRAEAFF
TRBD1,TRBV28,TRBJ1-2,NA,TGTGCCAGCAGTGACAGGGTCGGGGGCTACACCTTC,CASSDRVGGYTF
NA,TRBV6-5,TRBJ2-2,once,TGTGCCAGCAGTTACTCAAACTTCGCCACCGGGGAGCTGTTTTTT,CASSYSNFATGELFF
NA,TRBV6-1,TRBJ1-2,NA,TGTGCCAGCAGTGTCGCAGGGGCAGGCCCTAACTATGGCTACACCTTC,CASSVAGAGPNYGYTF
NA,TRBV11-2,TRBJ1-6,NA,TGTGCCAGCAGCTTAGGAGGTATTCCGGTCCCCTCCTATAATTCACCCCTCCACTTT,CASSLGGIPVPSYNSPLHF
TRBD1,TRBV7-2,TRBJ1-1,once,TGTGCCAGCAGTTTGGGACAGGGGCTTGAAGCTTTCTTT,CASSLGQGLEAFF
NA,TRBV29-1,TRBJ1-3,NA,TGCGGCACGTCGTCTGGAAACACCATATATTTT,CGTSSGNTIYF
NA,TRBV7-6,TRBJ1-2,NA,TGTGCCAGCAGCCCCCGGGGGAACAACTATGGCTACACCTTC,CASSPRGNNYGYTF
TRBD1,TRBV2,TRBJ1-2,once,TGTGCCAGCAGCATAGGGACAGGCGATGGCTACACCTTC,CASSIGTGDGYTF
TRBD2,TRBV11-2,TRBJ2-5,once,TGTGCCAGCAGTCCCTCGGGAGGGCGCCAAGAGACCCAGTACTTC,CASSPSGGRQETQYF
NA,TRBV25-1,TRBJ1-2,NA,TGTGCCAGCAGTGAATGGGGAGGGATTGAAGGCTACACCTTC,CASSEWGGIEGYTF
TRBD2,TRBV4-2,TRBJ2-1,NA,TGTGCCAGCAGCCAAGATCGCAGCGGGGCCTACAATGAGCAGTTCTTC,CASSQDRSGAYNEQFF
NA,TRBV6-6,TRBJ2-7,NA,TGTGCCAGCAGTTCGACAGTGTCTTTTTCCGAGCAGTACTTC,CASSSTVSFSEQYF
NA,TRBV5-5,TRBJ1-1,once,TGTGCCAGCAGTTCCGGAGGGACGGGTAATGAAGCTTTCTTT,CASSSGGTGNEAFF
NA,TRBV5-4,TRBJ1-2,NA,TGTGCCAGCACCTTAAATGGGGCGGCCGGATATGGCTACACCTTC,CASTLNGAAGYGYTF
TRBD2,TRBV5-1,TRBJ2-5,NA,TGCGCCAGCAGCTTGGAGCCTAGCGGGGCCCAAGAGACCCAGTACTTC,CASSLEPSGAQETQYF
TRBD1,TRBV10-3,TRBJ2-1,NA,TGTGCCATCAGTGACGGGACAGGGTGGAATGAGCAGTTCTTC,CAISDGTGWNEQFF
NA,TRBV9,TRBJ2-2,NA,TGTGCCAGCAGCCCTGACGGGACTGCGAACACCGGGGAGCTGTTTTTT,CASSPDGTANTGELFF
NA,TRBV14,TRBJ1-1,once,TGTGCCAGCAGCCAGTCACGGTACACTGAAGCTTTCTTT,CASSQSRYTEAFF
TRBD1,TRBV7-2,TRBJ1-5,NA,TGTGCCAGCAGCTCACCGGGACAGGGGGCTAATAGCAATCAGCCCCAGCATTTT,CASSSPGQGANSNQPQHF
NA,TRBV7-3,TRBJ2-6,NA,TGTGCCAGCAGCTACCTACAGGGTTCTGGGGCCAACGTCCTGACTTTC,CASSYLQGSGANVLTF
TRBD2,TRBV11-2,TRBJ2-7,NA,TGTGCCAGCAGGCCCGGGACTAGCGGGAGGGGCTACGAGCAGTACTTC,CASRPGTSGRGYEQYF
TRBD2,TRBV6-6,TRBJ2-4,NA,TGTGCCAGCAACGATCGGGAGGGGGGCAAAAACATTCAGTACTTC,CASNDREGGKNIQYF
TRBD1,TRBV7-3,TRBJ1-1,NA,TGTGCCAGCAGCTTAACAGGGGGCGGGACTGAAGCTTTCTTT,CASSLTGGGTEAFF
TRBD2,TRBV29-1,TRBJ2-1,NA,TGCAGCGTTATGGGACTAGAGGGCAATGAGCAGTTCTTC,CSVMGLEGNEQFF
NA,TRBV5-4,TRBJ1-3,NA,TGTGCCAGCAGCTTGGACTTTGGTCCTCACTCTGGAAACACCATATATTTT,CASSLDFGPHSGNTIYF
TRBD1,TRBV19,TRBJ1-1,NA,TGTGCCAGTAGTGGGACAGGGGTAACTGAAGCTTTCTTT,CASSGTGVTEAFF
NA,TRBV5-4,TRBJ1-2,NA,TGTGCCAGCAGCCCAGGTGGGCCCATCCTGCGCGGCTACACCTTC,CASSPGGPILRGYTF
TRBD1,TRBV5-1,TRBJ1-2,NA,TGCGCCAGCAGCTTGGCCGGGACAGACTATGGCTACACCTTC,CASSLAGTDYGYTF
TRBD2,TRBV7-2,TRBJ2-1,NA,TGTGCCAGCAGCCTGGAGCGGGGGAATGAGCAGTTCTTC,CASSLERGNEQFF
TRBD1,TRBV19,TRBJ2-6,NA,TGTGCCAGTAGCCGGGACAGGGACTACTCTGGGGCCAACGTCCTGACTTTC,CASSRDRDYSGANVLTF
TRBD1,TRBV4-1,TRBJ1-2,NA,TGCGCCAGCAGACCTGGACAGGGGGCGACCCTTGATGGCTACACCTTC,CASRPGQGATLDGYTF
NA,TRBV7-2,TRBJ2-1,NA,TGTGCCAGCAGCTTAGGGAGGGCCGGGATAAATGAGCAGTTCTTC,CASSLGRAGINEQFF
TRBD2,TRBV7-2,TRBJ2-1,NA,TGTGCCAGCAGCCTCCGGGGTAGCGGGGTCGCCTACAATGAGCAGTTCTTC,CASSLRGSGVAYNEQFF
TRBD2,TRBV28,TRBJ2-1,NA,TGTGCCAGCAGTTCTAGCGGGGGTCTCTACAATGAGCAGTTCTTC,CASSSSGGLYNEQFF
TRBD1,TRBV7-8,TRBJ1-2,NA,TGTGCCAGCAGCCGAACAGGGGAACCCTACTATGGCTACACCTTC,CASSRTGEPYYGYTF